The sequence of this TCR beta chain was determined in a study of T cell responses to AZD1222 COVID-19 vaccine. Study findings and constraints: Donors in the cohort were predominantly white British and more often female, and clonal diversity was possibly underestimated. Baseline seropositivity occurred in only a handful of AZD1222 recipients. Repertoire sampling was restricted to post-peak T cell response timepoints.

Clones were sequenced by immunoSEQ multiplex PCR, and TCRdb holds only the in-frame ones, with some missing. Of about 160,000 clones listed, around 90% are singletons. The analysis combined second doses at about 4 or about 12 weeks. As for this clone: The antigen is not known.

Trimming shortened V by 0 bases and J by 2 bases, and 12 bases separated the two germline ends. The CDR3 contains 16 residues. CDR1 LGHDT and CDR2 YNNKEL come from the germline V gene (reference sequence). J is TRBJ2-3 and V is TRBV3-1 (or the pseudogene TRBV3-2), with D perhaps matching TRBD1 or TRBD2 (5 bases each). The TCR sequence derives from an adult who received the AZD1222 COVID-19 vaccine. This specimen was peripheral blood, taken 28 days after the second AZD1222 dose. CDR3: CASSQDPGPNTDTQYF. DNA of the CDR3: TGTGCCAGCAGCCAAGATCCGGGACCCAACACAGATACGCAGTATTTT.